This T cell receptor (beta chain) emerged from a study of blood T cell repertoires in COVID-19. About the study: Samples of COVID-19 (acute and convalescent) were obtained from the United States, Italy and Spain. Sources were T cells, B-cell-depleted T cells, or PBMCs; the material itself was cDNA or gDNA.

Original handling: Amplification with reference gene primers provided the estimates of nucleated cell counts. Profiling relied on immunoSEQ multiplex PCR, and the TCRdb table lists in-frame clones only, not all of them. That table gives V, J and clone size, and the DNA gave D and trimming. The table has fewer than 300,000 clones, approximately 83% seen once. The CDR3 loop spans 12 amino acids. Per germline, CDR1 SEHNR and CDR2 FQNEAQ (reference sequence). V dropped 5 bases and J dropped 5 bases, with 9 bases sitting between them. This clone has only one observation. Seattle patients were enrolled during active infection and followed longitudinally.

The sequenced sample consisted of peripheral blood. The sequence was collected from a person between 70 and 80 years old with COVID-19, enrolled during active disease. The rearrangement links TRBV7-9 to TRBJ2-5, with D possibly matching TRBD2 (5 bases). The CDR3 bases are TGTGCCAGCAGCGGACCGGGGGAGACCCAGTACTTC. This sequence encodes CASSGPGETQYF.